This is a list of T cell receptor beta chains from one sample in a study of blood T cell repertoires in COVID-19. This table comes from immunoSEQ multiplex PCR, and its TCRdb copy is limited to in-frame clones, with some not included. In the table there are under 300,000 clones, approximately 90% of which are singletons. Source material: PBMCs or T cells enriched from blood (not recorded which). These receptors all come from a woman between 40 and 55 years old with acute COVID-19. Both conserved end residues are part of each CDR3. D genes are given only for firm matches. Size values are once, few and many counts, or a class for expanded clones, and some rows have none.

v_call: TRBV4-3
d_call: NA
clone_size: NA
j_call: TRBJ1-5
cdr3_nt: TGCGCCAGCAGCCAAACAGGTCGCGGCAATCAGCCCCAGCATTTT
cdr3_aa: CASSQTGRGNQPQHF

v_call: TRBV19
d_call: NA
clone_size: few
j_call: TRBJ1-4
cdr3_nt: TGTGCCAGTGGGGGGACTGGGAGGGGCGTTAATGAAAAACTGTTTTTT
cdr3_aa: CASGGTGRGVNEKLFF

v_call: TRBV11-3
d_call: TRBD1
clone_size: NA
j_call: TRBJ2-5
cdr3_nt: TGTGCCAGCAGCTTAGGGAGCGCGACAGGGGGCTTTCAAGAGACCCAGTACTTC
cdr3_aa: CASSLGSATGGFQETQYF

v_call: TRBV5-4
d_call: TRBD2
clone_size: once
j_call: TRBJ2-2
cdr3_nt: TGTGCCAGCAGCATGGGAGGGCAGAACACCGGGGAGCTGTTTTTT
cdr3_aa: CASSMGGQNTGELFF

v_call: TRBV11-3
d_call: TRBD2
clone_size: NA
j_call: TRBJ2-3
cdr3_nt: TGTGCCAGCAGCCCCCTGGCGGGAGGGAGCACAGATACGCAGTATTTT
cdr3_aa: CASSPLAGGSTDTQYF

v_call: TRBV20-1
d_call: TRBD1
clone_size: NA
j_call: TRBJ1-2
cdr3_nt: TGCAGTGCTAGTCCCGGGACAGGGGGCTACACCTTC
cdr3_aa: CSASPGTGGYTF

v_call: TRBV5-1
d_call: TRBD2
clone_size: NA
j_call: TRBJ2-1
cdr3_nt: TGCGCCAGCAATCCATCCTTAGGACTAGCGGGGGCCCTGAGGTACAATGAGCAGTTCTTC
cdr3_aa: CASNPSLGLAGALRYNEQFF

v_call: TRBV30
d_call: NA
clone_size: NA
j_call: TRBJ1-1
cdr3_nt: TGTGCCTGGAGGGAAGGGGTAATGGGAGCTTTCTTT
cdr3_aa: CAWREGVMGAFF

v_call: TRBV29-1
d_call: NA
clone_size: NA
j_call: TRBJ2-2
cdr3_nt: TGCAGCGTTGAACTAGAGATCACCGGGGAGCTGTTTTTT
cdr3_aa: CSVELEITGELFF

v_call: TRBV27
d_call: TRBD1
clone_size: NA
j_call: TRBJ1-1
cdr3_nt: TGTGCCAGCAGTTCTCACTCACAGGGGTTCACTGAAGCTTTCTTT
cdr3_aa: CASSSHSQGFTEAFF

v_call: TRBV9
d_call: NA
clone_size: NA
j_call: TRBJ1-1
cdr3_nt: TGTGCCAGCACCGAACAGGGGAACACTGAAGCTTTCTTT
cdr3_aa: CASTEQGNTEAFF

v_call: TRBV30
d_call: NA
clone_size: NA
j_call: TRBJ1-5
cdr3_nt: TGTGCCTGGAGTGTAGAGGGCCTGGTAATAAAGCATTTT
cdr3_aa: CAWSVEGLVIKHF

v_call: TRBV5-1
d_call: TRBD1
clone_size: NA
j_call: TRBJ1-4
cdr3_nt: TGCGCCAGCAGCTTGGCCCCCGGACAGGATAATGAAAAACTGTTTTTT
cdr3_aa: CASSLAPGQDNEKLFF

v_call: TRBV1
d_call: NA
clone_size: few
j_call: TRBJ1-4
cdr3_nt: TGCACCAGCAGCCAAGTCGGGCGGGGTGAAAAACTGTTTTTT
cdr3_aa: CTSSQVGRGEKLFF

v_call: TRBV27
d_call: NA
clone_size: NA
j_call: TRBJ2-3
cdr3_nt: TGTGCCAGCAGTCCCTCCGGTGGTAGCGCAGATACGCAGTATTTT
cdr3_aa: CASSPSGGSADTQYF

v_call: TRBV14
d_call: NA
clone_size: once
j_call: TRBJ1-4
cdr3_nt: TGTGCCAGCAGCCAAGCAGGATGGAGGGAAAAACTGTTTTTT
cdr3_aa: CASSQAGWREKLFF

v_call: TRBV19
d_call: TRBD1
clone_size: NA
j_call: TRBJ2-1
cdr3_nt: TGTGCCAGTAGTACCTGGGGACAGGGCCACAATGAGCAGTTCTTC
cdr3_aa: CASSTWGQGHNEQFF